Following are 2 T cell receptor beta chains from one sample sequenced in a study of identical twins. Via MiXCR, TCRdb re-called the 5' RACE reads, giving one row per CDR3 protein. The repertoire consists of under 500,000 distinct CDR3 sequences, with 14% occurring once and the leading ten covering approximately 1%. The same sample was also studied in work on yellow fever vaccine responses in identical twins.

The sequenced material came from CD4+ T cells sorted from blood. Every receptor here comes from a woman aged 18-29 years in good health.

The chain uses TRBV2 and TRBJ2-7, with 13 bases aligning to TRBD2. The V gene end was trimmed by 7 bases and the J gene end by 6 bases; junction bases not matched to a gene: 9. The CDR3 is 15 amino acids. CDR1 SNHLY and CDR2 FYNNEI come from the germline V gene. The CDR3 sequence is CASKDGTSGIGEQYF. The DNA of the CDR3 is TGTGCCAGCAAGGACGGGACTAGCGGGATCGGCGAGCAGTACTTC.

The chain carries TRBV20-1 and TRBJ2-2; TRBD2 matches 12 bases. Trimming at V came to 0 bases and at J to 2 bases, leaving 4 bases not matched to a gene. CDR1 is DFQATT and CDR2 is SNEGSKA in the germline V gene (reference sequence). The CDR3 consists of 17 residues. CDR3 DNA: TGCAGTGCTAGAGACCCGGGACTAGCGGGTAACACCGGGGAGCTGTTTTTT. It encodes CSARDPGLAGNTGELFF.